One sample yielded the 23 T cell receptor beta chains listed below, sequenced in a study of cytomegalovirus exposure and HLA in healthy donors. The PCR used 60 Vbeta and 13 Jbeta primers. This table comes from immunoSEQ multiplex PCR, and its TCRdb copy is limited to in-frame clones, with some not included. The repertoire has about 120,000 clones, 65% to 80% of them found once; the top ten carry about 2.6%. Sequencing was done on a sample of PBMCs. The receptors here all came from a woman between 40 and 55 years old in good health and CMV-seropositive.

J is TRBJ2-5 and V is TRBV29-1; 9 bases line up with TRBD1. Germline CDR1 reads SQVTM; CDR2 reads ANQGSEA. The trim removed 0 bases at V and 5 bases at J, leaving 16 bases unmatched. This CDR3 is built from 18 residues. The CDR3 region is CSVEDRFGGTGGWETQYF. CDR3 sequence (DNA): TGCAGCGTTGAAGATCGGTTTGGGGGAACAGGGGGCTGGGAGACCCAGTACTTC. Variable domain in full (rest from reference TRBV29-1 and TRBJ2-5): SAVISQKPSRDICQRGTSLTIQCQVDSQVTMMFWYRQQPGQSLTLIATANQGSEATYESGFVIDKFPISRPNLTFSTLTVSNMSPEDSSIYLCSVEDRFGGTGGWETQYFGPGTRLLVL.

The chain links TRBV5-4 to TRBJ1-5; 7 bases line up with TRBD1. The CDR3 is made up of 17 amino acids. Germline CDR1 SGHNT, CDR2 YYREEE (reference sequence). V trimming: 4 bases; J trimming: 1 base; junction bases outside the gene matches: 11. The CDR3 DNA is TGTGCCAGCAGCGTGGGAGGACAGGTGGGGAGCAATCAGCCCCAGCATTTT. It translates to CASSVGGQVGSNQPQHF.

This chain links TRBV19 with TRBJ2-7, with 10 bases lining up with TRBD1. Germline CDR1 reads LNHDA; CDR2 reads SQIVND (reference sequence). This CDR3 has 15 residues. V gave up 0 bases and J gave up 2 bases; unmatched junction bases: 1. The CDR3 loop reads CASSIEGQGAYEQYF. The CDR3, as DNA: TGTGCCAGTAGTATAGAAGGACAGGGGGCCTACGAGCAGTACTTC.

The chain is built from TRBV5-6 and TRBJ1-2; weak D call: TRBD1 (6 bases). The V gene's germline CDR1 is SGHDT and CDR2 YYEEEE. Trimming pared 2 bases from V and 2 bases from J, leaving 13 bases between. The CDR3 length is 15 residues. CDR3 coding DNA: TGTGCCAGCAGCTTAACAGGGAAAGAAAACTATGGCTACACCTTC. It specifies CASSLTGKENYGYTF.

The V and J genes are TRBV19 and TRBJ1-1; D is unresolved. Trimming pared 8 bases from V and 1 base from J, leaving 11 bases between. The CDR3 runs to 13 residues. CDR1 is LNHDA and CDR2 is SQIVND in the germline V gene (reference sequence). CDR3 DNA: TGTGCCAGTTGGTTTCCAGGGAACACTGAAGCTTTCTTT. Translated: CASWFPGNTEAFF.

Concerning this clone itself: One junction end disagrees with the germline gene, perhaps due to a read error. V gene TRBV19 combines with J gene TRBJ1-1; no definite D call. CDR3 length: 14 amino acids. CDR1 and CDR2 from the germline V gene are LNHDA and SQIVND (reference sequence). CDR3 in DNA: TGTGCCAGTAGTATAGCTGACGGGAACACTGTAGCTTTCTTT. It encodes CASSIADGNTVAFF.

A word on this clone: This sample also contains other DNA sequences that code for the same CDR3. The chain joins TRBV30 to TRBJ2-7; the D is unclear. The V end was cut by 0 bases, the J end by 1 base, with 4 bases between. The CDR3 has 12 residues. Germline V gene lookup returns CDR1 GTSNPN and CDR2 SVGIG (reference sequence). Here the CDR3 reads CAWSVQSYEQYF. In DNA form, the CDR3 reads TGTGCCTGGAGTGTCCAATCCTACGAGCAGTACTTC.

This clone appeared once. The chain is built from TRBV4-3 and TRBJ2-5; a possible D gene is TRBD2 (6 bases). The CDR3 has 15 residues. V was shortened by 1 base and J by 4 bases, with 13 bases between the two germline ends. Germline CDR1 is LGHNA and CDR2 is YSLEER. The CDR3 is CASSQVAGRVETQYF. CDR3 DNA: TGCGCCAGCAGCCAAGTGGCGGGGAGAGTAGAGACCCAGTACTTC.

The rearrangement joins TRBV7-6 to TRBJ2-3; unclear D gene. This CDR3 is built from 14 residues. V was cut by 0 bases and J by 2 bases, with 6 bases left in between. From germline, CDR1 is SGHVS and CDR2 FNYEAQ. CDR3 sequence reads: CASSLAGPTDTQYF. The CDR3 DNA reads as TGTGCCAGCAGCTTAGCGGGCCCCACAGATACGCAGTATTTT.

This clone was picked up a small number of times. This chain joins TRBV30 and TRBJ2-7; 12 bases fit TRBD2. Germline V gene sequence: CDR1 GTSNPN, CDR2 SVGIG (reference sequence). V gave up 3 bases and J gave up 4 bases; unmatched junction bases: 13. The CDR3 consists of 17 residues. In DNA, the CDR3 is TGTGCCTGGAGCAACGCTCGGACTAGCGGGACGGTGTACGAGCAGTACTTC. Amino acid sequence: CAWSNARTSGTVYEQYF.

The rearrangement uses TRBV7-2 and TRBJ2-2; 10 bases align to TRBD2. Germline trimming cut 4 bases from V and 2 bases from J; bases unmatched to any gene: 4. There are 16 residues in the CDR3. Germline assignment: CDR1 SGHTA and CDR2 FQGNSA. The CDR3 reads CASSSRTSGNTGELFF. Written as DNA, the CDR3 is TGTGCCAGCAGCTCGCGGACTAGCGGAAACACCGGGGAGCTGTTTTTT.

This clone appeared a single time. The chain has TRBV4-1 and TRBJ1-4; D gene uncertain. Germline V lookup: CDR1 MGHRA, CDR2 YSYEKL. Trimming took 0 bases from V and 7 from J, leaving 12 bases between them. The CDR3 loop spans 15 amino acids. The DNA of the CDR3 is TGCGCCAGCAGCCAAGATGGGCAGGCGCTTGAAAAACTGTTTTTT. The encoded protein is CASSQDGQALEKLFF.

This clone was found a few times. The rearrangement joins TRBV5-6 to TRBJ2-1, with TRBD1 matching over 7 bases. The J segment lost 0 bases and the V segment lost 4 bases, leaving 7 bases of the junction unmatched. The CDR3 length is 16 residues. CDR1 SGHDT and CDR2 YYEEEE come from the germline V gene. Here the CDR3 reads CASSIDRASSYNEQFF. In DNA, the CDR3 is TGTGCCAGCAGCATTGACAGGGCTAGCTCCTACAATGAGCAGTTCTTC.

The CDR3 sequence is CASSQDWGQGNNSPLHF. The CDR3 bases are TGCGCCAGCAGCCAAGATTGGGGACAGGGGAATAATTCACCCCTCCACTTT. The chain uses TRBV4-3 and TRBJ1-6; 10 bases map to TRBD1. Trimming cost V 0 bases and J 5 bases; bases outside gene matches: 4. The germline CDR1 and CDR2 sequences are LGHNA and YSLEER. This CDR3 has 17 residues.

The V call is TRBV6-6, the J call TRBJ2-7, with a weak D call TRBD2 (5 bases). V was shortened by 6 bases and J by 6 bases, with 24 bases between the two germline ends. Germline values: CDR1 MNHNY, CDR2 SVGAGI (reference sequence). The CDR3 is 16 amino acids. Here the CDR3 reads CASSPRAEKSGSEQYF. Written as DNA, the CDR3 is TGTGCCAGCAGCCCTCGGGCCGAGAAAAGCGGCAGCGAGCAGTACTTC.

The CDR3 DNA follows: TGTGCCAGCAGCGCGAAAGGGGGCTTGAACACTGAAGCTTTCTTT. As protein: CASSAKGGLNTEAFF. This chain connects TRBV7-3 to TRBJ1-1; 7 nucleotides agree with TRBD1. Trimming took 5 bases from V and 0 from J; bases not matched to a gene: 6. CDR3 size: 15 residues. The germline CDR1 and CDR2 sequences are SGHTA and FQGTGA.

This rearrangement joins TRBV4-1 to TRBJ1-6, with D unresolved. The CDR3 has 16 amino acids. V gave up 0 bases and J gave up 7 bases, with 13 bases separating them. The germline CDR1 and CDR2 sequences are MGHRA and YSYEKL. The CDR3 protein is CASSQEVMGPNSPLHF. The DNA for the CDR3 is TGCGCCAGCAGCCAAGAGGTAATGGGCCCCAATTCACCCCTCCACTTT.

The chain uses TRBV10-1 and TRBJ2-1; D ambiguous. The V gene's germline CDR1 is WNHNN and CDR2 SYGVQD (reference sequence). V gave up 10 bases and J gave up 7 bases, with 5 bases separating them. The CDR3 is made up of 9 amino acids. DNA of the CDR3: TGCGCCATCCGGAATGAGCAGTTCTTC. Translating gives CAIRNEQFF.

The chain combines TRBV9 with TRBJ2-2; 7 positions match TRBD2. The germline CDR1 and CDR2 sequences are SGDLS and YYNGEE. The trim removed 3 bases at V and 3 bases at J, leaving 5 bases unmatched. The CDR3 sequence is 15 residues long. The CDR3 sequence: CASSGSGADTGELFF. In nucleotides, the CDR3 is TGTGCCAGCAGCGGGAGCGGGGCTGACACCGGGGAGCTGTTTTTT. The whole variable domain, remainder taken from reference TRBV9 and TRBJ2-2, is DSGVTQTPKHLITATGQRVTLRCSPRSGDLSVYWYQQSLDQGLQFLIQYYNGEERAKGNILERFSAQQFPDLHSELNLSSLELGDSALYFCASSGSGADTGELFFGEGSRLTVL.

The rearrangement links TRBV7-8 to TRBJ2-7; 9 bases are shared with TRBD2. J was trimmed by 7 bases and V by 2 bases; bases with no gene match: 12. Germline values: CDR1 SGHVS, CDR2 FQNEAQ. CDR3 size: 16 residues. The CDR3: CASSLYGREGVGEQYF. Here the CDR3 DNA reads TGTGCCAGCAGCTTATATGGGCGGGAGGGCGTTGGGGAGCAGTACTTC.

The chain is built from TRBV9 and TRBJ2-7, with 8 bases identical to TRBD2. CDR1 and CDR2 from the germline V gene are SGDLS and YYNGEE. This CDR3 comprises 15 residues. V was clipped by 0 bases and J by 1 base; unmatched bases: 3. This chain's CDR3 is CASSVGVAGSYEQYF. The CDR3 bases are TGTGCCAGCAGCGTAGGAGTAGCGGGGTCCTACGAGCAGTACTTC.

The chain combines TRBV16 with TRBJ1-6; D is perhaps TRBD1 (5 bases). Between the trimmed V and J ends, which lost 0 bases and 7 bases, there was a span of 10 bases. CDR1 and CDR2 (germline): KGHSY, FQNENV. The CDR3 sequence is 15 residues long. The CDR3 coding sequence is TGTGCCAGCAGCCAATCCGCAGGGCCGAATTCACCCCTCCACTTT. Amino acid sequence: CASSQSAGPNSPLHF.

In nucleotides, the CDR3 is TGCGCCAGCAGCTTAGTCGGGGGCTACGAGCAGTACTTC. Encoded protein: CASSLVGGYEQYF. The genes are TRBV5-1 and TRBJ2-7; a possible D gene is TRBD2 (6 bases). Trimming removed 2 bases from V and 3 bases from J, with 9 bases in between. CDR1 and CDR2 (germline): SGHRS, YFSETQ. The CDR3 has 13 amino acids.